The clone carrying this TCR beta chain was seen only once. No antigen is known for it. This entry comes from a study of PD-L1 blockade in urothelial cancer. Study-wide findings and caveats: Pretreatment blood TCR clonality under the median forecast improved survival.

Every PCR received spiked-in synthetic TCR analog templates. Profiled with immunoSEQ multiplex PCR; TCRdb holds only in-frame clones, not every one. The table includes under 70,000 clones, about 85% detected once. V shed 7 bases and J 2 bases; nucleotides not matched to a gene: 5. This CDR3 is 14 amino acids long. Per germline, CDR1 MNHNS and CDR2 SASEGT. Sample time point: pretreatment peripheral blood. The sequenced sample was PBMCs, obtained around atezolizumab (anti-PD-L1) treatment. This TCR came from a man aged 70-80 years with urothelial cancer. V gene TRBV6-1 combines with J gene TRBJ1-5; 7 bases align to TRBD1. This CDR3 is CASNRQGGNQPQHF. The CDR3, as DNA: TGTGCCAGCAACAGACAGGGTGGCAATCAGCCCCAGCATTTT.